Shown below are 16 T cell receptor beta chains from a single sample sequenced in a study of T cells after yellow fever vaccination. Using its own MiXCR run on the 5' RACE reads, TCRdb lists one record per CDR3 protein. The table has approximately 15,000 distinct CDR3 sequences, 7.3% seen once. Here the sequenced sample was PBMCs, either bulk or a sorted T-cell subset (CD4+, CD8+, memory, or dextramer-sorted; not recorded which), taken on the day of the yellow fever booster vaccination. The receptors shown here come from a man aged 18 to 29 who received the YFV17D yellow fever vaccine.

This clonotype is medium-sized by share. This chain uses TRBV30 with TRBJ2-1; D may be TRBD1 or TRBD2 (6 bases each). Trimming cost V 4 bases and J 3 bases, with 16 bases left between them. The CDR3 consists of 15 residues. Germline lookup yields CDR1 GTSNPN and CDR2 SVGIG (reference sequence). The CDR3 region is CAWTLGGGLYNEQFF. CDR3 coding DNA: TGTGCCTGGACCCTCGGGGGCGGACTCTACAATGAGCAGTTCTTC.

This clonotype has ten or more counts. This CDR3 reads CASYAGTTGELFF. DNA of the CDR3: TGTGCCAGCTACGCCGGGACAACCGGGGAGCTGTTTTTT. J is TRBJ2-2 and V is TRBV6-5, with D possibly TRBD1 on 6 matching bases. The CDR3 consists of 13 residues. V was cut by 8 bases and J by 5 bases, with 12 bases left in between. CDR1 MNHEY and CDR2 SVGAGI come from the germline V gene.

This clonotype was recorded at least ten times. The chain employs TRBV4-3 and TRBJ1-2; D is undetermined. The CDR3 runs 16 residues. Germline CDR1 and CDR2: LGHNA and YSLEER. Trimming took off 2 bases at V and 0 bases at J, with 13 bases between the two ends. The CDR3 nucleotides are TGCGCCAGCAGCCAACTTGGTGATCGTGCTAACTATGGCTACACCTTC. Translation gives CASSQLGDRANYGYTF.

This clonotype ranks as medium-sized (0.01 to 0.1%). The J gene is TRBJ2-3, the V gene TRBV7-2; 8 positions agree with TRBD2. From germline, CDR1 is SGHTA and CDR2 FQGNSA. Germline trimming cut 5 bases from V and 4 bases from J; bases unmatched to any gene: 11. The CDR3 covers 16 residues. The CDR3 bases are TGTGCCAGCAGCCTCTACCGACTAGCGACAGCAGATACGCAGTATTTT. It is translated as CASSLYRLATADTQYF.

This clonotype has ten or more counts. The V call is TRBV5-1, the J call TRBJ2-5, with TRBD1 as a possible D gene (6 bases). This CDR3 comprises 14 residues. The ends were cut back, 2 bases at V and 5 bases at J, with 13 bases in the middle. Germline V gene sequence: CDR1 SGHRS, CDR2 YFSETQ. CDR3 nucleotides: TGCGCCAGCAGCTTACTGGGGGCGTTGGAGACCCAGTACTTC. This translates into CASSLLGALETQYF.

This clonotype has at least ten counts. The chain is built from TRBV5-1 and TRBJ1-5; D might be TRBD1 (6 bases). Trimming took 2 bases from V and 4 from J, leaving 10 bases between them. Germline V gene data show CDR1 as SGHRS and CDR2 as YFSETQ. The length of the CDR3 is 14 residues. The CDR3 here is CASSFDGQNQPQHF. The CDR3 coding sequence is TGCGCCAGCAGCTTCGACGGACAGAATCAGCCCCAGCATTTT.

This clonotype appeared many times. The chain employs TRBV7-2 and TRBJ2-7; tentative D call: TRBD2 (6 bases). The CDR3 is 14 amino acids. Trimming took 7 bases from V and 0 from J, leaving 13 bases between them. Germline lookup yields CDR1 SGHTA and CDR2 FQGNSA. CDR3 amino acids: CASTRGRNSYEQYF. CDR3 DNA sequence: TGTGCCAGCACGCGGGGCCGAAACTCCTACGAGCAGTACTTC.

The chain carries TRBV2 and TRBJ2-3, with D possibly called TRBD1 or TRBD2 (6 bases each). Trimming pared 9 bases from V and 1 base from J, leaving 17 bases between. Germline lookup yields CDR1 SNHLY and CDR2 FYNNEI. The CDR3 spans 15 residues. The CDR3, as DNA: TGTGCCAGTCTTCGAGGGGGGTGGGGCACAGATACGCAGTATTTT. It translates to CASLRGGWGTDTQYF. Together with reference TRBV2 and TRBJ2-3, the CDR3 gives the full variable domain: EPEVTQTPSHQVTQMGQEVILRCVPISNHLYFYWYRQILGQKVEFLVSFYNNEISEKSEIFDDQFSVERPDGSNFTLKIRSTKLEDSAMYFCASLRGGWGTDTQYFGPGTRLTVL.

This chain joins TRBV11-2 and TRBJ2-3; 7 bases match TRBD2. CDR3 length: 13 residues. With V trimmed by 5 bases and J by 3 bases, 2 bases remained unmatched. Germline lookup yields CDR1 SGHAT and CDR2 FQNNGV. The CDR3 DNA reads as TGTGCCAGCAGCCTACTAGCGACAGATACGCAGTATTTT. This codes for CASSLLATDTQYF.

This clonotype was picked up many times. This chain's CDR3 is CAWSDSAIQYF. DNA for the CDR3: TGTGCCTGGTCAGACTCGGCCATTCAGTACTTC. V is TRBV30 and J is TRBJ2-4, with no clear D. In germline, CDR1 is GTSNPN, CDR2 SVGIG (reference sequence). V lost 5 bases and J 9 bases, leaving 11 bases between the germline ends. This CDR3 region has 11 residues.

This clonotype has ten or more counts. The chain couples TRBV15 to TRBJ2-4, with D possibly being TRBD1 or TRBD2 (5 bases each). Germline V gene lookup returns CDR1 LNHNV and CDR2 YYDKDF (reference sequence). This CDR3 is built from 14 residues. Trimming removed 3 bases from V and 10 bases from J, with 16 bases in between. CDR3 bases: TGTGCCACCAGCAGGACTATACAGGATTCGATTCAGTACTTC. It specifies CATSRTIQDSIQYF.

This clonotype was picked up many times. This chain links TRBV5-6 with TRBJ2-3; a possible D gene is TRBD1 (6 bases). CDR3 length: 13 amino acids. The germline V gene encodes CDR1 SGHDT and CDR2 YYEEEE. V was cut by 4 bases and J by 5 bases, with 11 bases left in between. The CDR3 coding sequence is TGTGCCAGCAGCGACACAGGGAGAGATACGCAGTATTTT. Translated, it gives CASSDTGRDTQYF.

There are many counts of this clonotype. The chain carries TRBV5-1 and TRBJ2-5, with 9 nucleotides matching TRBD1. Trimming at V came to 4 bases and at J to 5 bases, leaving 15 bases not matched to a gene. CDR3 length: 17 amino acids. Germline V CDR1 and CDR2: SGHRS, YFSETQ. This CDR3 is CASSPDGGQGIVETQYF. The CDR3 DNA reads TGCGCCAGCAGCCCCGATGGGGGACAGGGAATCGTCGAGACCCAGTACTTC.

This clonotype was recorded many times. The chain joins TRBV7-9 to TRBJ1-2; no definite D call. Germline V CDR1 and CDR2: SEHNR, FQNEAQ (reference sequence). Trimming removed 1 base from V and 8 bases from J, with 11 bases in between. The CDR3 length is 13 residues. The CDR3 loop reads CASSLGQVWGYTF. The DNA for the CDR3 is TGTGCCAGCAGCTTAGGGCAAGTTTGGGGCTACACCTTC.

This clonotype is medium-sized in the sample. This chain joins TRBV5-1 and TRBJ2-2; 9 nucleotides agree with TRBD1. The CDR3 consists of 17 residues. CDR1 SGHRS and CDR2 YFSETQ come from the germline V gene. Trimming took 3 bases from V and 3 from J; bases not matched to a gene: 9. CDR3 protein: CASSSIQGAWDTGELFF. The CDR3 bases are TGCGCCAGCAGCTCCATACAGGGGGCTTGGGACACCGGGGAGCTGTTTTTT.

This clonotype was observed many times. The J gene is TRBJ2-3, the V gene TRBV5-4; possible D gene TRBD2, 6 bases. Germline values: CDR1 SGHNT, CDR2 YYREEE (reference sequence). Trimming stripped 4 bases from V and 5 bases from J, with 17 bases between. This CDR3 has 15 residues. The CDR3 sequence: CASSHDNSGLDTQYF. DNA of the CDR3: TGTGCCAGCAGCCACGACAATAGCGGTCTAGATACGCAGTATTTT. Using reference TRBV5-4 and TRBJ2-3 for the parts outside the CDR3, the full variable domain is ETGVTQSPTHLIKTRGQQVTLRCSSQSGHNTVSWYQQALGQGPQFIFQYYREEENGRGNFPPRFSGLQFPNYSSELNVNALELDDSALYLCASSHDNSGLDTQYFGPGTRLTVL.